These T cell receptor beta chains were read from a single sample in a study of T-cell reconstitution after alpha-beta-depleted transplantation in children. TCRdb processed the PCR reads anew with MiXCR; each CDR3 protein has one entry. The table records about 420,000 distinct CDR3 sequences, 11% of them present only once. The material sequenced was PBMCs from the stem cell graft donor, taken from the stem cell graft. The origin of the receptors is a human donor who donated a stem cell graft to a child with acute myeloid leukemia. Both conserved end residues are part of each CDR3. Clone size appears in some rows only: once, few, many, or a class for an expanded clone.

v_call,j_call,clone_size,cdr3_aa
TRBV9,TRBJ1-1,-,CASSVGAVSEAFF
TRBV7-8,TRBJ1-6,few,CASSRRQGGATVNSPLHF
TRBV7-6,TRBJ2-5,-,CASSLGLEYQETQYF
TRBV7-9,TRBJ1-3,many,CASLGPTSGNTIYF
TRBV5-1,TRBJ2-1,many,CASSLEGTSYNEQFF
TRBV6-4,TRBJ2-1,few,CASSDPRTGHEQFF
TRBV7-3,TRBJ2-1,few,CASSLLALADNEQFF
TRBV5-1,TRBJ2-5,-,CASGLSELAEETQYF
TRBV3-1,TRBJ1-5,-,CASSPSTGSGQPQHF
TRBV7-2,TRBJ2-7,-,CASSLGLGSYEQYF
TRBV29-1,TRBJ2-7,few,CSVASGTYEQYF
TRBV20-1,TRBJ2-1,many,CSAQREYNEQFF
TRBV14,TRBJ2-5,-,CASSQRGGETQYF
TRBV2,TRBJ1-4,few,CASSQRRPNEKLFF
TRBV18,TRBJ2-1,-,CASSPPSGRGNEQFF
TRBV2,TRBJ2-1,-,CASSDFVEGEQFF
TRBV20-1,TRBJ2-1,many,CSARDQGASYNEQFF
TRBV5-5,TRBJ2-3,few,CASSGGGAHADTQYF
TRBV4-2,TRBJ2-5,-,CASSLQTDQETQYF
TRBV29-1,TRBJ2-3,-,CSVRRGGPDTQYF
TRBV6-1,TRBJ2-2,many,CASSEATRGGELFF
TRBV12-3/TRBV12-4,TRBJ1-2,-,CASSLGGGGGHGYTF
TRBV12-3/TRBV12-4,TRBJ2-1,few,CASSLRVSGGANEQFF
TRBV20-1,TRBJ2-1,-,CSAPRTSVTYNEQFF
TRBV9,TRBJ1-1,many,CASSVDPTTGVNTEAFF
TRBV15,TRBJ1-6,many,CATSRSGTGINNSPLHF
TRBV18,TRBJ1-4,few,CASSPLRGSSNEKLFF
TRBV5-5,TRBJ1-6,-,CASSLDPRDRGRDSPLHF